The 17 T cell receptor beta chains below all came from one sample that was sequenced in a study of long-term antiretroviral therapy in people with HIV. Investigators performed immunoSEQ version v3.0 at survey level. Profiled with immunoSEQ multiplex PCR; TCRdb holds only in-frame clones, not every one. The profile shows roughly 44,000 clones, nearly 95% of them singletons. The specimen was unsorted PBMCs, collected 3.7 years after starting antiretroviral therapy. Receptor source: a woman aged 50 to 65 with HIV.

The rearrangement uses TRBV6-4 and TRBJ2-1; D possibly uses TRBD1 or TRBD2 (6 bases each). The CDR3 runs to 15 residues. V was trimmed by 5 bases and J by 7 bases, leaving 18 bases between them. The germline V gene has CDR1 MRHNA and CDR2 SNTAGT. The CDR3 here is CASSMEGGPGNEQFF. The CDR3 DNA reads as TGTGCCAGCAGTATGGAGGGGGGCCCGGGAAATGAGCAGTTCTTC.

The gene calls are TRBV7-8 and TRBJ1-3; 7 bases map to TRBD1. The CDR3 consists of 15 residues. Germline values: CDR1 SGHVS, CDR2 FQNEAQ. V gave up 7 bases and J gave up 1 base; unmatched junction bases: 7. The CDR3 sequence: CASTGTVDSGNTIYF. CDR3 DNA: TGTGCCAGCACCGGGACAGTCGATTCTGGAAACACCATATATTTT.

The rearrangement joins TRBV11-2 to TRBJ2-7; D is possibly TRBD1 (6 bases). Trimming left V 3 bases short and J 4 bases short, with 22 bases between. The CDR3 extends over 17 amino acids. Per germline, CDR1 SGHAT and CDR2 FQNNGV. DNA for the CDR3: TGTGCCAGCAGCTTCCTAGAGTCGCCAGGGGTAGGTTACGAGCAGTACTTC. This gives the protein CASSFLESPGVGYEQYF.

The CDR3: CASSLTSAPVYNEQFF. The CDR3 DNA is TGTGCCAGCTCACTAACGTCCGCACCTGTGTACAATGAGCAGTTCTTC. The chain employs TRBV18 and TRBJ2-1, with D unclear. The CDR3 has 16 amino acids. The V end was cut by 4 bases, the J end by 4 bases, with 17 bases between. Per germline, CDR1 KGHSH and CDR2 LQKENI.

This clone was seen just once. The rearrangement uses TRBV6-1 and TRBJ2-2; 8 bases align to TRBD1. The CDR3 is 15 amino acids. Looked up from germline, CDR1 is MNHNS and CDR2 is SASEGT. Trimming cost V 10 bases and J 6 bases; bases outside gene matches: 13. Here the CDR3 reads CATKDGTGLSGELFF. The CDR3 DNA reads TGTGCCACCAAGGATGGGACAGGCTTGTCCGGGGAGCTGTTTTTT.

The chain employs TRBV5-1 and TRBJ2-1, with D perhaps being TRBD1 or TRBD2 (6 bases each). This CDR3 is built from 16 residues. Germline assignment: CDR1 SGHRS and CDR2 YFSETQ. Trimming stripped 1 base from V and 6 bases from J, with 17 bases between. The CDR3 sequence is CASSLNTGALGNEQFF. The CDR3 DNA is TGCGCCAGCAGCTTGAACACGGGGGCTTTGGGCAATGAGCAGTTCTTC.

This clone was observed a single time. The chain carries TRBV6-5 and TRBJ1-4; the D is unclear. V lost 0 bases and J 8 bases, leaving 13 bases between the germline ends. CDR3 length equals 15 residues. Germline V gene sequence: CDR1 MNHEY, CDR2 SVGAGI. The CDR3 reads CASSYSTGSREKLFF. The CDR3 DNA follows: TGTGCCAGCAGTTACTCGACGGGGTCCCGCGAAAAACTGTTTTTT.

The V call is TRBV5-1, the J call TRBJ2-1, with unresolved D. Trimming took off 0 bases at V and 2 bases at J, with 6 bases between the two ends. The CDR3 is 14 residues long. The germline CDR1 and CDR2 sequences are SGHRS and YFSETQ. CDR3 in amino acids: CASSLARAYNEQFF. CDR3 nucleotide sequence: TGCGCCAGCAGCTTGGCCCGGGCCTACAATGAGCAGTTCTTC.

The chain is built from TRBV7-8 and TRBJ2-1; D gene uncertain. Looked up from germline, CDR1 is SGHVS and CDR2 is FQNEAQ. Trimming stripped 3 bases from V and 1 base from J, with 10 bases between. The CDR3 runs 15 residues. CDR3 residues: CASSFRKGSYNEQFF. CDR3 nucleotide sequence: TGTGCCAGCAGCTTCCGGAAGGGATCCTACAATGAGCAGTTCTTC.

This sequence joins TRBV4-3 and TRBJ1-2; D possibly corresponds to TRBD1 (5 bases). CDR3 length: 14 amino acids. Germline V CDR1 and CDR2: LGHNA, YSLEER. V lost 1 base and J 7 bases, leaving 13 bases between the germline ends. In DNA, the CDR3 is TGCGCCAGCAGCCAAGGGGGCAGGTTTACTGGCTACACCTTC. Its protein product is CASSQGGRFTGYTF.

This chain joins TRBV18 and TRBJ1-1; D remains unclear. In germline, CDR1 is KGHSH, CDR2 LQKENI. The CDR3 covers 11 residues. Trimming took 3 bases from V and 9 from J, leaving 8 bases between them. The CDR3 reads CASSPGEKAFF. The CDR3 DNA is TGTGCCAGCTCACCGGGAGAGAAAGCTTTCTTT.

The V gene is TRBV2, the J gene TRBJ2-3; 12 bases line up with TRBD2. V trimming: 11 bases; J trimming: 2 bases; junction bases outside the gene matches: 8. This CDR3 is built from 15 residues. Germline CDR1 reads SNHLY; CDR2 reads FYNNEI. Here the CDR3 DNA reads TGTGCCGGAGGAACTAGCGGGGGGCTCACAGATACGCAGTATTTT. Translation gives CAGGTSGGLTDTQYF.

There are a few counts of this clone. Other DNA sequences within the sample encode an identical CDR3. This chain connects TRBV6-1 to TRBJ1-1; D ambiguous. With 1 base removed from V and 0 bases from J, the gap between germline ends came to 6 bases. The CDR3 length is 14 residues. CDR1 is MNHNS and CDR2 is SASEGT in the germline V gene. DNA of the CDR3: TGTGCCAGCAGTGAAGAAGACCTGAACACTGAAGCTTTCTTT. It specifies CASSEEDLNTEAFF.

As DNA, the CDR3 is TGTGCCAGCAGTGAAACGAATGAAAAACTGTTTTTT. As protein: CASSETNEKLFF. The chain links TRBV6-1 to TRBJ1-4, with no clear D. This CDR3 has 12 residues. The V end was cut by 2 bases, the J end by 5 bases, with 3 bases between. Looked up from germline, CDR1 is MNHNS and CDR2 is SASEGT.

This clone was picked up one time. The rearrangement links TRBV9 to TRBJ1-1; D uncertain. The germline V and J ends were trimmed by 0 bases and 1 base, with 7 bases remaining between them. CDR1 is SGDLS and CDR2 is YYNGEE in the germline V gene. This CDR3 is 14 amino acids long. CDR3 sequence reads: CASSVVTGNTEAFF. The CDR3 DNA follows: TGTGCCAGCAGCGTAGTAACTGGGAACACTGAAGCTTTCTTT.

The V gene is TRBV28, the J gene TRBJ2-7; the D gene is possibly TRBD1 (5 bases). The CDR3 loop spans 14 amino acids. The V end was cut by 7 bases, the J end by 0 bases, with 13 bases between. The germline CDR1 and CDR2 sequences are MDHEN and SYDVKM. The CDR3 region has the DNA TGTGCCAGCAAGGGGTCGAGAGCCTCCTACGAGCAGTACTTC. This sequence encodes CASKGSRASYEQYF.

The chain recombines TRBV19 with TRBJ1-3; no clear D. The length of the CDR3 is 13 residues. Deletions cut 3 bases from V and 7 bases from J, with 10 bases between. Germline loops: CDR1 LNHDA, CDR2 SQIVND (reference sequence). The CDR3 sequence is CASSMPPSNTIYF. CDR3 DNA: TGTGCCAGTAGTATGCCTCCCAGCAACACCATATATTTT. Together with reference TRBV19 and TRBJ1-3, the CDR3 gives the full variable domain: DGGITQSPKYLFRKEGQNVTLSCEQNLNHDAMYWYRQDPGQGLRLIYYSQIVNDFQKGDIAEGYSVSREKKESFPLTVTSAQKNPTAFYLCASSMPPSNTIYFGEGSWLTVV.